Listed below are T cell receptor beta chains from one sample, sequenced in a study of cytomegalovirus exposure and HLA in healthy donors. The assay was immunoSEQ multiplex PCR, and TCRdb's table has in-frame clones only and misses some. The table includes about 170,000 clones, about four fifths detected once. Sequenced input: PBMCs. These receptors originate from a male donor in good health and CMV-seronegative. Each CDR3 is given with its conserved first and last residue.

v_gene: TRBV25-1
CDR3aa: CASSEWGTGDEQFF

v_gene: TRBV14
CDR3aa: CASSQDRRAGGFDGYTF

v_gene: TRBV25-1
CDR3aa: CASRKTPGQGQGNTEAFF

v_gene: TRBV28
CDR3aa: CASSQTEGRANEKLFF

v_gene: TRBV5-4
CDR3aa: CASSSNRDSINEKLFF

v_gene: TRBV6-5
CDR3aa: CASSYAGTNYGYTF

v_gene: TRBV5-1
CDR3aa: CASSSETGIGELFF

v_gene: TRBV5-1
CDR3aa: CASSRLAGGLTYEQYF

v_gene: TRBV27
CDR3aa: CASSSRTGLEGVYGYTF

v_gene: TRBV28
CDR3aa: CASSPWGSGKGWEQYF

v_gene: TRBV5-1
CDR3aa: CASSPGQGQYETQYF

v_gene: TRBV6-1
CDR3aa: CASSGITGSSGNTIYF

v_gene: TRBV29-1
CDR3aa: CSVGRGANEKLFF

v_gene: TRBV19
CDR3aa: CASSASSGGYNEQFF

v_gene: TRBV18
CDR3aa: CASSLDRRGEKLFF

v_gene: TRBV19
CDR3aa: CASSIDLTGGNYGYTF

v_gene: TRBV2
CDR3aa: CASTSGEAFF

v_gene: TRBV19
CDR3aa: CASSMGYGGLAGSNEQFF

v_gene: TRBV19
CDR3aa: CASSVAQGARTDTQYF

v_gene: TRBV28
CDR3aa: CATKQGVESYTF

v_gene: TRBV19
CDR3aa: CASRIYRGSGNTIYF

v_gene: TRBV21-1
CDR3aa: CASSKDSPARWTGRMANTEAFF

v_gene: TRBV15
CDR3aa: CATSRDRGSYEQYF

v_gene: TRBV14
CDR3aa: CASSSSGSSYNEQFF

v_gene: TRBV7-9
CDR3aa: CASKGTRQETQYF

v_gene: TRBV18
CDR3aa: CASSPPGQDGGEQYF

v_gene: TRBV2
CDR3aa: CASSSPKVDRHQPQHF

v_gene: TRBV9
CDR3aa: CASSVGPPDNEQFF

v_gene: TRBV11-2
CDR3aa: CASSLGPGEWETQYF

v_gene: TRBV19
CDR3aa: CASSSTGGPLAQHF

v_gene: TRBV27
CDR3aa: CASSLLRTSGVYEQYF

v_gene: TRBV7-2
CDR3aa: CASSMYRGVSGNTIYF

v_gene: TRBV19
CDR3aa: CASSGGGGTGREQYF

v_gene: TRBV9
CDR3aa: CASSVEGIEGFEQYF

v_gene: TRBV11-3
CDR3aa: CASTPTGAPGDEQYF

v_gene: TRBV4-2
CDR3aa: CASSQETRGYEQYF

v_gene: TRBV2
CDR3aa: CASSDPFGETQYF

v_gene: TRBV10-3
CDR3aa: CAISESAGTYEQYF

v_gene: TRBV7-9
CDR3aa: CASSFLKRGGDTEAFF

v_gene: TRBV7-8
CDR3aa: CASSLEATVNTEAFF

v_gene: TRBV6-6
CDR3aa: CASSSGGTVNTEAFF

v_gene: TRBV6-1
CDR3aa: CASSHTGAYGYTF

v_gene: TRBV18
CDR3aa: CASSPQMGQGANTEAFF

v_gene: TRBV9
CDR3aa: CASSLVDSYNEQFF

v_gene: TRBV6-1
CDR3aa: CASSDRDIWLVYEQYF